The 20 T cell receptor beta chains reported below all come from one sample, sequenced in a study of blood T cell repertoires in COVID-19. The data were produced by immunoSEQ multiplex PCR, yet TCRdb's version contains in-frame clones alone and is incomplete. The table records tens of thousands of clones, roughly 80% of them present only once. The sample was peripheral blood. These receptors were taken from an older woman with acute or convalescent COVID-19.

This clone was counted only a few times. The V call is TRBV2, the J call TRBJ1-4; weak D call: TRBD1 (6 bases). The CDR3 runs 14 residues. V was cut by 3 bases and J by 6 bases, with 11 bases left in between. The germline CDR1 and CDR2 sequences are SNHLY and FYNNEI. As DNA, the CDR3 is TGTGCCAGCAGTGAGGATACAGGGTATGAAAAACTGTTTTTT. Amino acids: CASSEDTGYEKLFF.

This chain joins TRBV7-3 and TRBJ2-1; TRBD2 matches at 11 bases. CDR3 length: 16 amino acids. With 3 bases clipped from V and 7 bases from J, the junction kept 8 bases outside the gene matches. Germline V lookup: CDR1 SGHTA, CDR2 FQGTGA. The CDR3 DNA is TGTGCCAGCAGCTTGACTAGCGGGAAGGCCGAGAATGAGCAGTTCTTC. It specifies CASSLTSGKAENEQFF.

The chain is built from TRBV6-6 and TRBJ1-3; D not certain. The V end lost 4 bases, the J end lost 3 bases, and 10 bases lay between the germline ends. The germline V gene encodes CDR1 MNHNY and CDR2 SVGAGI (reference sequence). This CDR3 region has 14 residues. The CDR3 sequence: CASSSPGYGNTIYF. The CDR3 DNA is TGTGCCAGCAGTTCCCCGGGGTATGGAAACACCATATATTTT.

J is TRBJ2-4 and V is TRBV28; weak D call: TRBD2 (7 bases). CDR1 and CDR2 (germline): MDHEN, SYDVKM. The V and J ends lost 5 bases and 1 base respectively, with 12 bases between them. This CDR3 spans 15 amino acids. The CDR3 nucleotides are TGTGCCAGCAGTGGAGGGGGAGGGGCCAAAAACATTCAGTACTTC. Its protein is CASSGGGGAKNIQYF.

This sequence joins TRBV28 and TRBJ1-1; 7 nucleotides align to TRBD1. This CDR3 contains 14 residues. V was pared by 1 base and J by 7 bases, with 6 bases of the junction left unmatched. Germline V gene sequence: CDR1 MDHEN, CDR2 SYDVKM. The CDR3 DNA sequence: TGTGCCAGCAGTTTATCGGTACAGGGGTATGAAGCTTTCTTT. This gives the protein CASSLSVQGYEAFF.

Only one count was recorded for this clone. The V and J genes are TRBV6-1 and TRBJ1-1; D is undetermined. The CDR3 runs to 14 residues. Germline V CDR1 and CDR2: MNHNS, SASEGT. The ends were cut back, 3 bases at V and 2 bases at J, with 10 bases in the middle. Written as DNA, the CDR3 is TGTGCCAGCAGTGACCCGGGGTTAAACACTGAAGCTTTCTTT. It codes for CASSDPGLNTEAFF.

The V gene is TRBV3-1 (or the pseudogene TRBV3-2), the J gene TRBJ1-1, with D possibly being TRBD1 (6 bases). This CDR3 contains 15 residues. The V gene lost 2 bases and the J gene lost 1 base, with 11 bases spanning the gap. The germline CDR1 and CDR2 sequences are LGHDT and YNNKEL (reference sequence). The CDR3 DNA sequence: TGTGCCAGCAGCCAATACTCGGACAGGAACACTGAAGCTTTCTTT. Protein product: CASSQYSDRNTEAFF.

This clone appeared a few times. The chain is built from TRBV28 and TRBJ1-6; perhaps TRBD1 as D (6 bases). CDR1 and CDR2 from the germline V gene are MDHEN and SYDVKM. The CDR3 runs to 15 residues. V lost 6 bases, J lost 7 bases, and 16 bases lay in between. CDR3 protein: CASRPRTVKNSPLHF. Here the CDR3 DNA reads TGTGCCAGCAGACCTCGGACAGTAAAAAATTCACCCCTCCACTTT.

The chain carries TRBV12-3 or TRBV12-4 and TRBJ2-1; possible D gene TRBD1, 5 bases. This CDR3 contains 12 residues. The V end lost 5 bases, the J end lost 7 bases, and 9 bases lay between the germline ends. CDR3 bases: TGTGCCAGCAGTCTCCAGGGTAATGAGCAGTTCTTC. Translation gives CASSLQGNEQFF.

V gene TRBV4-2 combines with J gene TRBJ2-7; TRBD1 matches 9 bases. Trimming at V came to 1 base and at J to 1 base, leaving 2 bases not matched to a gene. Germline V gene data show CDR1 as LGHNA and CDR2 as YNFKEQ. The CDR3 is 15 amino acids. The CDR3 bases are TGTGCCAGCAGCCAAGCCGGACAGGGGTCCTACGAGCAGTACTTC. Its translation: CASSQAGQGSYEQYF.

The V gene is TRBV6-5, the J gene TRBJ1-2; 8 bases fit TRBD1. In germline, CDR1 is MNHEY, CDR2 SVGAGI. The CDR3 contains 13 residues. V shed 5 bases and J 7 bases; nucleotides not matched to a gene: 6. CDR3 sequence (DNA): TGTGCCAGCAGTCCTCAGGGGGCTGGTGGCTACACCTTC. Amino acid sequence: CASSPQGAGGYTF.

The CDR3 DNA is TGTGCCATCGGGGGGAACACAGATACGCAGTATTTT. It codes for CAIGGNTDTQYF. This sequence joins TRBV28 and TRBJ2-3, with 7 bases that match TRBD2. The CDR3 sequence is 12 residues long. V lost 10 bases and J lost 2; bases outside the gene matches: 3. Germline CDR1 MDHEN, CDR2 SYDVKM.

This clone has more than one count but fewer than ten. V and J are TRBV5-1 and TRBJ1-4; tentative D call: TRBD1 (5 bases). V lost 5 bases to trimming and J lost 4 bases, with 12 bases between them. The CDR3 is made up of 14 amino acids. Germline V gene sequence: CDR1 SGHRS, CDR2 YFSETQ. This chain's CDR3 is CASRRGEDNEKLFF. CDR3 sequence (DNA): TGCGCCAGCAGGCGGGGGGAAGATAATGAAAAACTGTTTTTT.

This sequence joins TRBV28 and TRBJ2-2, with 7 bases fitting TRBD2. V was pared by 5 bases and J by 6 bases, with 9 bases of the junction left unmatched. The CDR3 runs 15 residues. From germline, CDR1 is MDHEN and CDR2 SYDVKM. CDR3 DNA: TGTGCCAGCAGTGTGGGCGGGAGCAGTTCCGGGGAGCTGTTTTTT. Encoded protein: CASSVGGSSSGELFF.

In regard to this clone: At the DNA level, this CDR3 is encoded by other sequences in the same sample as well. CDR3: CASSRTSSYEQYF. DNA for the CDR3: TGTGCCAGCAGCCGTACTAGCTCCTACGAGCAGTACTTC. This rearrangement joins TRBV7-8 to TRBJ2-7; a weak D match, TRBD2 (5 bases). Deletions cut 5 bases from V and 0 bases from J, with 8 bases between. This CDR3 has 13 amino acids. In germline, CDR1 is SGHVS, CDR2 FQNEAQ.

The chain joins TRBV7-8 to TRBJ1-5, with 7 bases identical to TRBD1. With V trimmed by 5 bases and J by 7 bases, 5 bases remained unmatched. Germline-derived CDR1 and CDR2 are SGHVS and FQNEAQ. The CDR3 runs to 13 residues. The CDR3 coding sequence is TGTGCCAGCAGCCCGAGGGGGCGGCAGCCCCAGCATTTT. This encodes CASSPRGRQPQHF. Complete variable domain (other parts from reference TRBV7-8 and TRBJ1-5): GAGVSQSPRYKVAKRGQDVALRCDPISGHVSLFWYQQALGQGPEFLTYFQNEAQLDKSGLPSDRFFAERPEGSVSTLKIQRTQQEDSAVYLCASSPRGRQPQHFGDGTRLSIL.

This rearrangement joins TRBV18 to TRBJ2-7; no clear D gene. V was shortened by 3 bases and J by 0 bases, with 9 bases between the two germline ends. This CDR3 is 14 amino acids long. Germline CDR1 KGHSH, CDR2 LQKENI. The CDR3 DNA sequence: TGTGCCAGCTCACCTCAACACAACTCCTACGAGCAGTACTTC. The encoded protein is CASSPQHNSYEQYF.

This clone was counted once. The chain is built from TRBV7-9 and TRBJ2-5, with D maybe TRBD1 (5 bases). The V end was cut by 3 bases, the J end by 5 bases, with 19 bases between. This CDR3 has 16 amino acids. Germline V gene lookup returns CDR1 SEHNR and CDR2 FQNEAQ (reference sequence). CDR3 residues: CASSLLSQGFGETQYF. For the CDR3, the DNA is TGTGCCAGCAGCTTGTTGTCTCAGGGATTTGGGGAGACCCAGTACTTC.

The CDR3: CASSSTGTTEAFF. The CDR3 bases are TGTGCCAGCAGCTCGACAGGGACCACTGAAGCTTTCTTT. The rearrangement links TRBV7-3 to TRBJ1-1; 7 bases agree with TRBD1. V dropped 4 bases and J dropped 4; count of bases not matched to a gene: 3. This CDR3 has 13 amino acids. Germline V CDR1 and CDR2: SGHTA, FQGTGA.

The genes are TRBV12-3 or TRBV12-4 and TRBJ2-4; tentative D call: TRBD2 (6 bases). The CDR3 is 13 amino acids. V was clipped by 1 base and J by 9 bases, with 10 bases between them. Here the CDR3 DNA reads TGTGCCAGCAGTTTAGTTGGAGGGACCATTCAGTACTTC. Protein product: CASSLVGGTIQYF.